This T cell receptor delta chain was observed in a study of fetal and pediatric gammadelta thymocytes (dated by TCRdb to between 2020 and 2023). Study-wide context: The bulk gammadelta thymocyte repertoires, which combined previously published data with newly generated, unpublished data, were used to reinforce a single-cell study of gammadelta thymocyte development. A total of approximately ten subjects, comprising 3 fetal thymus donors and 7 pediatric thymus donors, were covered by the bulk gammadelta thymocyte repertoire set. Unpublished data were combined with previously published data (refs 27,28) to make up the bulk gammadelta thymocyte repertoires. To increase subject numbers and strengthen the CDR3 publicity analysis, bulk TCR repertoire data were added. Study-wide findings and limitations: Compared with post-natal repertoires, fetal gammadelta thymocyte repertoires were previously reported to be enriched for TRDV2, TRGV8 and TRGV9 usage, low N additions and public CDR3s.

TCRdb shows the sequencer as Illumina MiSeq. The published analysis was carried out like this. To analyze publicity, the Vgamma9Vdelta2 and nonVgamma9Vdelta2 bulk CDR3 files from each subject were merged so that every subject had one combined repertoire. CDR3 publicity was scored from 0 to 19 by checking each amino acid sequence across 9 single-cell datasets and approximately ten bulk repertoires, using base R and dplyr. Clone calls in TCRdb were regenerated from the public reads with CATT, after which identical DNA sequences shared one row. TCRdb's processing, not the authors', yielded these V and J calls. Across this sample there are under 400 delta-chain clones, with about an eighth seen only once. The top ten clones comprise approximately 41% of the sample. The CDR3 starts with the cysteine, ends with the phenylalanine, and has 21 residues. Of the read, only the CDR3 DNA is kept; its 63 bases are in frame from base 1. The V end loses 3 bases and the J end loses 0 bases, and a stretch of 29 bases separates them. The CDR1 and CDR2 encoded by the germline V gene are TSWWSYY and QGS.

Thymocytes were stained with Zombie NIR viability dye plus antibodies to CD3 (UCHT1), TCRgammadelta (11F2), TCRVgamma9 (IMMU360) and TCRVdelta2 (IMMU389). TRD and TRG CDR3 repertoires were generated in bulk, separately, from sorted Vgamma9Vdelta2 and nonVgamma9Vdelta2 gammadelta thymocytes obtained from human fetal and pediatric thymuses. Pediatric thymus tissue was collected in Belgium from children having cardiac surgery. The pediatric thymus donors in the study ranged in age from about 1 to 12 years. Thymic cell suspensions were made from fetal and post-natal thymuses as previously described. NonVgamma9Vdelta2 thymocytes were sorted as CD3+ gammadeltaTCR+ cells lacking the Vgamma9+Vdelta2+ phenotype. A FACS Aria III cell sorter (BD Biosciences) was used to carry out the cell sorting. This clone is labeled large (0.1 to 1%). Its antigen remains undetermined. This may come from a read error, since a much larger clone is one base off.

The sample comprised non-Vgamma9Vdelta2 gamma-delta T cells from the thymus. The sample's cell subset or site, from its label and the paper: CD3+gammadeltaTCR+ thymocytes not co-expressing Vgamma9 and Vdelta2. The chain joins TRDV1 to TRDJ1, with a weak D call of TRDD3 (6 bases match). This sequence originates from a child who underwent cardiac surgery and was recorded as healthy. The CDR3 amino acid sequence is: CALGDRISSWGSDYYTDKLIF. The nucleotide sequence is TGTGCTCTTGGGGATAGGATAAGCTCTTGGGGATCCGACTATTACACCGATAAACTCATCTTT.